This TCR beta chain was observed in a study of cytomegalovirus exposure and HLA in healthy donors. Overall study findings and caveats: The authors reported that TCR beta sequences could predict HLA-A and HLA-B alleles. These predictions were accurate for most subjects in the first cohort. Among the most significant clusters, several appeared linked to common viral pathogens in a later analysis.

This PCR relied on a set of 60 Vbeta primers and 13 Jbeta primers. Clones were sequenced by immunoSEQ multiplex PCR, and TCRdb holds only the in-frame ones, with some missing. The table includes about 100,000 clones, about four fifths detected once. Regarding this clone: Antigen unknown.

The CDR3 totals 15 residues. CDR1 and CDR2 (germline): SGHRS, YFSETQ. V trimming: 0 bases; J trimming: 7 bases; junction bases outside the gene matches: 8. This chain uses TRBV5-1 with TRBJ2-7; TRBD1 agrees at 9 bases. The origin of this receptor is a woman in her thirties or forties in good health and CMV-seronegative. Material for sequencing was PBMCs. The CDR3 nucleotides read TGCGCCAGCAGCTTGGAACAGGGGGCGAATTGGGAGCAGTACTTC. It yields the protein CASSLEQGANWEQYF.